A selection of T cell receptor beta chains follows, all from one sample in a study of post-analysis software for immune sequencing data. In TCRdb, the PCR reads were re-called with MiXCR into one record per CDR3 protein. The data contain hundreds of thousands of distinct CDR3 sequences, approximately 50% of them seen just once; the ten biggest clones take up about 4.5%. The sequenced sample was blood. These receptors were collected from a girl aged 5-17 years with multiple sclerosis. Both conserved end residues are part of each CDR3. D genes are given only for firm matches. Not every row has a clone size; where given, it reads once, few, many or a size class.

d_gene	v_gene	j_gene	abundance	CDR3aa	CDR3nt
-	TRBV2	TRBJ2-5	-	CASSALGRETQYF	TGTGCCAGCAGTGCTTTAGGGCGGGAGACCCAGTACTTC
TRBD1	TRBV7-9	TRBJ1-4	few	CASSLLDRGLGKLFF	TGTGCCAGCAGCTTACTGGACAGGGGGCTCGGAAAACTGTTTTTT
-	TRBV6-1	TRBJ2-1	-	CASSDTAYNEQFF	TGTGCCAGCAGTGATACAGCCTACAATGAGCAGTTCTTC
TRBD2	TRBV7-8	TRBJ2-5	few	CASSLYALAGGQETQYF	TGTGCCAGCAGCTTATATGCACTAGCGGGAGGCCAAGAGACCCAGTACTTC
-	TRBV21-1	TRBJ2-7	-	CASSKEGSGTGNYEQYF	TGTGCCAGCAGCAAAGAGGGTTCCGGGACAGGCAACTACGAGCAGTACTTC
-	TRBV3-1	TRBJ2-7	-	CASSNPVRSYEQYF	TGTGCCAGCTCGAATCCCGTGCGGTCCTACGAGCAGTACTTC
TRBD2	TRBV6-5	TRBJ2-5	-	CASSYSTLGGGGGKETQYF	TGTGCCAGCAGTTACTCGACCCTCGGGGGGGGCGGAGGAAAAGAGACCCAGTACTTC
TRBD2	TRBV12-3/TRBV12-4	TRBJ2-5	-	CASSFDRLAGGGTQYF	TGTGCCAGCAGTTTCGACCGACTAGCGGGCGGAGGGACCCAGTACTTC
TRBD2	TRBV10-3	TRBJ2-1	-	CATGGGYSYNEQFF	TGTGCCACCGGGGGGGGATATTCTTACAATGAGCAGTTCTTC
-	TRBV5-1	TRBJ2-2	-	CASGELFF	TGCGCCAGCGGGGAGCTGTTTTTT
-	TRBV6-5	TRBJ2-5	-	CASSYGQEETQYF	TGTGCCAGCAGTTACGGGCAGGAGGAGACCCAGTACTTC
-	TRBV7-2	TRBJ1-1	-	CASSLAPNGQFEAFF	TGTGCCAGCAGCTTAGCGCCCAACGGACAGTTTGAAGCTTTCTTT
TRBD1	TRBV10-3	TRBJ2-7	-	CAIKDRDRYEQYF	TGTGCCATCAAGGACAGGGATCGCTACGAGCAGTACTTC
TRBD2	TRBV7-2	TRBJ2-1	-	CASSLEALAGYNAQFF	TGTGCCAGCAGCTTAGAGGCCTTAGCGGGGTACAATGCGCAGTTCTTC
-	TRBV4-1	TRBJ2-7	-	CASSHAERLEQYF	TGCGCCAGCAGCCATGCGGAGCGGCTCGAGCAGTACTTC
-	TRBV2	TRBJ2-7	-	CASRDLSSYNEQYF	TGTGCCAGCAGGGACCTTTCCTCCTACAATGAGCAGTACTTC
-	TRBV11-2	TRBJ1-2	-	CASSIPGGQRDYGYTF	TGTGCCAGCAGCATCCCAGGTGGACAGCGAGACTATGGCTACACCTTC
-	TRBV29-1	TRBJ1-2	-	CSVVNFNYGYTF	TGCAGCGTTGTAAACTTTAACTATGGCTACACCTTC
-	TRBV7-6	TRBJ1-2	few	CASSSGTTLGYTF	TGTGCCAGCAGCTCGGGCACGACATTAGGCTACACCTTC
TRBD1	TRBV6-1	TRBJ1-1	few	CASGPVTGMNTEAFF	TGTGCCAGCGGGCCGGTGACAGGGATGAACACTGAAGCTTTCTTT
TRBD2	TRBV5-1	TRBJ2-7	-	CASSYIAGGPSYEQYF	TGCGCCAGCAGCTATATAGCGGGGGGCCCCTCCTACGAGCAGTACTTC
TRBD1	TRBV12-3/TRBV12-4	TRBJ2-7	-	CASSTGTGGSYEQYF	TGTGCCAGCAGTACTGGGACAGGGGGCTCCTACGAGCAGTACTTC
-	TRBV7-3	TRBJ2-7	-	CASSLKGGIEYEQYF	TGTGCCAGCAGCTTAAAAGGAGGGATCGAATACGAGCAGTACTTC
TRBD1	TRBV3-1	TRBJ1-2	few	CASSQRTGPTNYGYTF	TGTGCCAGCAGCCAACGGACAGGGCCGACCAACTATGGCTACACCTTC
-	TRBV12-3/TRBV12-4	TRBJ2-7	-	CASSFRGAGGEQYF	TGTGCCAGCAGTTTCAGGGGGGCAGGCGGCGAGCAGTACTTC
-	TRBV7-6	TRBJ2-5	-	CASSLVRAGTETQYF	TGTGCCAGCAGCTTAGTGAGGGCAGGGACGGAGACCCAGTACTTC
TRBD2	TRBV12-3/TRBV12-4	TRBJ2-7	-	CASSPSRRERYEQYF	TGTGCCAGCAGTCCGTCGAGGCGGGAGCGGTACGAGCAGTACTTC
-	TRBV5-1	TRBJ2-5	-	CASSLYGSQETQYF	TGCGCCAGCAGCTTGTACGGCAGTCAAGAGACCCAGTACTTC
-	TRBV4-1	TRBJ2-7	few	CASSRGGDMGRREQYF	TGCGCCAGCAGCCGCGGAGGGGACATGGGACGTCGTGAGCAGTACTTC
-	TRBV15	TRBJ2-2	few	CATSRDYGMTVGNTGELFF	TGTGCCACCAGCAGAGATTACGGGATGACAGTAGGAAACACCGGGGAGCTGTTTTTT
TRBD1	TRBV29-1	TRBJ1-1	-	CSVNDRVDTEAFF	TGCAGCGTCAACGACAGGGTAGACACTGAAGCTTTCTTT
TRBD2	TRBV12-5	TRBJ2-4	-	CASGLVPTSSPLLPKNIQYF	TGTGCTAGTGGTTTGGTCCCGACTAGCTCCCCTCTACTACCCAAAAACATTCAGTACTTC
-	TRBV29-1	TRBJ2-1	few	CSVDPPSRGFSYNEQFF	TGCAGCGTTGACCCACCTAGTCGGGGGTTCTCCTACAATGAGCAGTTCTTC
-	TRBV7-2	TRBJ2-7	-	CASSLARLEQYF	TGTGCCAGCAGCTTAGCTCGTCTCGAGCAGTACTTC
-	TRBV27	TRBJ2-3	few	CASSLFGREITDTQYF	TGTGCCAGCAGTTTATTTGGCAGGGAGATCACAGATACGCAGTATTTT
-	TRBV14	TRBJ2-7	-	CASSQGRRGRQRSSYEQYF	TGTGCCAGCAGCCAAGGAAGGAGGGGGCGCCAGCGGAGCTCCTACGAGCAGTACTTC